The sequence of this T cell receptor beta chain was determined in a study of OX40 agonist ivuxolimab in advanced cancers. Turning to the study itself: Dose-escalation cases comprised hepatocellular carcinoma, melanoma, renal cell or head and neck cancer.

Whole-study findings and limits: CD8+ T cells showed, on average, more clonal expansion than CD4+ cells. Dosing at 0.1 to 3.0 mg/kg was accompanied by clonal expansion of CD4+ and CD8+ blood T cells by week 6.

Patients were ineligible given autoimmune disease history or systemic immunosuppression. In the case of this clone: Its antigen remains unknown.

Profiling relied on immunoSEQ multiplex PCR, and the TCRdb table lists in-frame clones only, not all of them. Of tens of thousands of clones listed, about 87% are singletons. This TCR was sampled from an adult with an advanced solid tumor such as melanoma, head and neck, liver or kidney cancer. The material sequenced was CD4+ or CD8+ T cells sorted from blood, taken in a trial of the OX40 agonist ivuxolimab.

The CDR3 nucleotides read TGTGCCAGTGTAGCGGGAGCTCTCTACAATGAGCAGTTCTTC. Protein product: CASVAGALYNEQFF. V usage is TRBV2 and J usage is TRBJ2-1, with TRBD2 identical over 9 bases. The CDR3 is 14 residues long. V was pared by 9 bases and J by 3 bases, with 6 bases of the junction left unmatched. In germline, CDR1 is SNHLY, CDR2 FYNNEI.